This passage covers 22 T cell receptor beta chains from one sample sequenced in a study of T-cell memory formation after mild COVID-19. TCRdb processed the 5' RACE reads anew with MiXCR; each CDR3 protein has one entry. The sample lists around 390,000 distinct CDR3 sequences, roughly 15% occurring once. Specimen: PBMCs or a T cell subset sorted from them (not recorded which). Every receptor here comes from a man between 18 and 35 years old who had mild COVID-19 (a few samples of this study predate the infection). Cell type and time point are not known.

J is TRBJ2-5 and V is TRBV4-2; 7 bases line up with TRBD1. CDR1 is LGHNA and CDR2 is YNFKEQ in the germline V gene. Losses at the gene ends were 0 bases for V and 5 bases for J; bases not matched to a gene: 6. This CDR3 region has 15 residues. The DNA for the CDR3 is TGTGCCAGCAGCCAAGAAAACAGGGGATGGGAGACCCAGTACTTC. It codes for CASSQENRGWETQYF.

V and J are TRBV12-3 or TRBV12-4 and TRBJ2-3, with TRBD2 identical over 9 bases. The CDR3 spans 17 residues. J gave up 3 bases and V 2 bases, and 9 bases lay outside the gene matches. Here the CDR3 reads CASSLTIAGARTDTQYF. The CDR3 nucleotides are TGTGCCAGCAGTTTAACCATAGCGGGGGCAAGGACAGATACGCAGTATTTT.

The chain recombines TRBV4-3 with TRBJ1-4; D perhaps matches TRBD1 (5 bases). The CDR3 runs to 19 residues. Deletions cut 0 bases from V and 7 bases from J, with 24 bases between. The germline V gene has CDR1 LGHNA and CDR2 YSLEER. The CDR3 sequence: CASSQDGPPGQGLSEKLFF. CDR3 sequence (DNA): TGCGCCAGCAGCCAAGATGGGCCCCCGGGGCAGGGTTTGTCTGAAAAACTGTTTTTT.

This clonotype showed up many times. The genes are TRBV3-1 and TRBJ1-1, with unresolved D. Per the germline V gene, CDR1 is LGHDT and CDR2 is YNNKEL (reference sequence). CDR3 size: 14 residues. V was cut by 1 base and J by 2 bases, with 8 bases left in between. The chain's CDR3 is CASSQVASNTEAFF. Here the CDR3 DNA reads TGTGCCAGCAGCCAAGTCGCATCAAACACTGAAGCTTTCTTT.

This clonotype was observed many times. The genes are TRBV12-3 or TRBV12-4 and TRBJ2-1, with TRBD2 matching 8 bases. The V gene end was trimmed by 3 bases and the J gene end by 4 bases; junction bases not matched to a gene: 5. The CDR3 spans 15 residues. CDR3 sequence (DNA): TGTGCCAGCAGTTTTACGCGGGGGGCATACAATGAGCAGTTCTTC. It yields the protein CASSFTRGAYNEQFF.

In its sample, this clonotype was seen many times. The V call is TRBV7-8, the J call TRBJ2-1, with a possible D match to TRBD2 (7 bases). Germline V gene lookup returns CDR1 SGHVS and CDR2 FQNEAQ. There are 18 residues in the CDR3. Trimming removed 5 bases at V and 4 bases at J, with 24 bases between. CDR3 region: CASSRVPTGGGLYNEQFF. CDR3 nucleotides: TGTGCCAGCAGCCGGGTCCCGACGGGCGGGGGCCTGTACAATGAGCAGTTCTTC. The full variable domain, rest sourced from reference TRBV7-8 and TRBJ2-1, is GAGVSQSPRYKVAKRGQDVALRCDPISGHVSLFWYQQALGQGPEFLTYFQNEAQLDKSGLPSDRFFAERPEGSVSTLKIQRTQQEDSAVYLCASSRVPTGGGLYNEQFFGPGTRLTVL.

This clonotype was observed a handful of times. The CDR3 loop is CASSQDQGQRTHQETQYF. CDR3 sequence (DNA): TGCGCCAGCAGCCAAGATCAGGGACAAAGAACCCACCAAGAGACCCAGTACTTC. V is TRBV4-3 and J is TRBJ2-5, with a tentative D call TRBD1 (6 bases). The CDR3 is made up of 18 amino acids. V shed 0 bases and J shed 0 bases, with 17 bases lying between them. The V gene's germline CDR1 is LGHNA and CDR2 YSLEER.

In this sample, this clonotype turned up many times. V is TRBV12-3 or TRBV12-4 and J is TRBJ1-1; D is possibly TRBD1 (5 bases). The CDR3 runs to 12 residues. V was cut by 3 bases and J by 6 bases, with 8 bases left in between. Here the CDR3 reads CASSFLGAEAFF. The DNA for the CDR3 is TGTGCCAGCAGTTTCTTAGGGGCTGAAGCTTTCTTT.

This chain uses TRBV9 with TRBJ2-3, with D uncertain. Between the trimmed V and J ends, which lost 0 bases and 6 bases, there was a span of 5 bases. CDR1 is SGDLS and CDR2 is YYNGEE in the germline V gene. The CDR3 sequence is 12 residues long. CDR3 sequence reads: CASSVAGDTQYF. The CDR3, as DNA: TGTGCCAGCAGCGTAGCTGGGGATACGCAGTATTTT. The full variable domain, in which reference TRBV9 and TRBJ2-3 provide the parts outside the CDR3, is DSGVTQTPKHLITATGQRVTLRCSPRSGDLSVYWYQQSLDQGLQFLIQYYNGEERAKGNILERFSAQQFPDLHSELNLSSLELGDSALYFCASSVAGDTQYFGPGTRLTVL.

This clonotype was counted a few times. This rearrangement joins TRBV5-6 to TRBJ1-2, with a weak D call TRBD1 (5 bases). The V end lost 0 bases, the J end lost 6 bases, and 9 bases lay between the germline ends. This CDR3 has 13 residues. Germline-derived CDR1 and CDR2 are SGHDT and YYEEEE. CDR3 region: CASSLGGTNGYTF. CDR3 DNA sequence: TGTGCCAGCAGCTTGGGGGGGACGAATGGCTACACCTTC.

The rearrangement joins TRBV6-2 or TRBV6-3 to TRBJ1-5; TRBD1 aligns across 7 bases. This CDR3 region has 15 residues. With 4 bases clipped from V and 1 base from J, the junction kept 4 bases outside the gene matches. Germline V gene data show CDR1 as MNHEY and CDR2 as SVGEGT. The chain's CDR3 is CASSFTGVSNQPQHF. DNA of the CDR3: TGTGCCAGCAGTTTTACAGGGGTCAGCAATCAGCCCCAGCATTTT.

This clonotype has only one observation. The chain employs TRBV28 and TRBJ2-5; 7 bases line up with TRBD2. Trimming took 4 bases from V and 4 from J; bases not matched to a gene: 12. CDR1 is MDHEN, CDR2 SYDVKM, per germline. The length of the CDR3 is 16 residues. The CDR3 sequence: CASSWEAGSRGETQYF. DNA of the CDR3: TGTGCCAGCAGTTGGGAAGCGGGGTCACGAGGAGAGACCCAGTACTTC.

CDR3 region: CASSLVTGTETQYF. In DNA form, the CDR3 reads TGTGCCAGCAGCTTAGTAACAGGGACGGAGACCCAGTACTTC. The chain uses TRBV7-2 and TRBJ2-5; possibly TRBD1 for D (6 bases). V lost 1 base and J lost 5, with 11 bases in between. Germline CDR1 is SGHTA and CDR2 is FQGNSA. There are 14 residues in the CDR3.

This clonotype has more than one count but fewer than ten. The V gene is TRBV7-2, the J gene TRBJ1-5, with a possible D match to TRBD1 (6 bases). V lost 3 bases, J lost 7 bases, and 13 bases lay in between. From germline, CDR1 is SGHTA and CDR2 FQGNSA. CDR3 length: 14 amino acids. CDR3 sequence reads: CASSFTGQKQPQHF. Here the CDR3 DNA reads TGTGCCAGCAGCTTTACAGGGCAGAAGCAGCCCCAGCATTTT.

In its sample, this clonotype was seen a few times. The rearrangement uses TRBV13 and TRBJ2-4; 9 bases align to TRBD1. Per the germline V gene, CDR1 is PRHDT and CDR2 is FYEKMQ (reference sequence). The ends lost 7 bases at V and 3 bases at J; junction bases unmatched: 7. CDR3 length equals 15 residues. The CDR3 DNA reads TGTGCCAGCACCCCCTCGGACAGGGGCAAAAACATTCAGTACTTC. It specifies CASTPSDRGKNIQYF.

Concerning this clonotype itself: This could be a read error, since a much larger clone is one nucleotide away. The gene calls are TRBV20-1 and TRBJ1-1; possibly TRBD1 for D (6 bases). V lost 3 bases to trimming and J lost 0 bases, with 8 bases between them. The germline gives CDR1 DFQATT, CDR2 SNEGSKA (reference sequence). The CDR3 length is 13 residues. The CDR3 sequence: CSASGDMNTEAFF. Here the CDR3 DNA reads TGCAGTGCTAGTGGGGACATGAACACTGAAGCTTTCTTT.

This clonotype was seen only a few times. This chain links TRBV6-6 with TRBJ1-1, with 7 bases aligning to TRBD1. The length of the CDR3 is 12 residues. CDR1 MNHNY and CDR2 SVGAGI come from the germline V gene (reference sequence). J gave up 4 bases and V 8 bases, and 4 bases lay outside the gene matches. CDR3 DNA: TGTGCCAGCCGGCAGGGGGGCACTGAAGCTTTCTTT. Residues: CASRQGGTEAFF.

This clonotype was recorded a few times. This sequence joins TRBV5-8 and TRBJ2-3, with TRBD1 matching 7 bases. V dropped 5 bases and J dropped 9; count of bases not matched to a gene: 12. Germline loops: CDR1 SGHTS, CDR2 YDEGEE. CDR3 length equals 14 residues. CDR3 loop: CASRPRQGRRTQYF. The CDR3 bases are TGTGCCAGCAGACCCCGACAGGGTAGGAGGACGCAGTATTTT.

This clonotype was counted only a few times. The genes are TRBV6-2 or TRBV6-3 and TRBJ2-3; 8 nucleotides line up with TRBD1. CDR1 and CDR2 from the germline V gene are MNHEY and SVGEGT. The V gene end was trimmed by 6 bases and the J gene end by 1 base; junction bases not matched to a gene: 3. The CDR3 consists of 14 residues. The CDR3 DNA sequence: TGTGCCAGCAGGCTGACAGGGGGCACAGATACGCAGTATTTT. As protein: CASRLTGGTDTQYF.

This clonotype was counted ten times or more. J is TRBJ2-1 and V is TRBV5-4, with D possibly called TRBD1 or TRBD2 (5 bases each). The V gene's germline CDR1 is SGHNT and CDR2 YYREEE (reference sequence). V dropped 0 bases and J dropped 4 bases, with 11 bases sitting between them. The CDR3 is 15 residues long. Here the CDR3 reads CASSLVGGGYNEQFF. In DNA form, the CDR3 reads TGTGCCAGCAGCTTGGTTGGTGGGGGTTACAATGAGCAGTTCTTC.

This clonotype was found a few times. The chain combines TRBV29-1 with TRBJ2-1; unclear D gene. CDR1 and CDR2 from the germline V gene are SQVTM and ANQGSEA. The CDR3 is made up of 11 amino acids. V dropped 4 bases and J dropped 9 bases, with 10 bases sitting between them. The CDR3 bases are TGCAGCGTTGCGTGGCTCACTGAGCAGTTCTTC. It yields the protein CSVAWLTEQFF.

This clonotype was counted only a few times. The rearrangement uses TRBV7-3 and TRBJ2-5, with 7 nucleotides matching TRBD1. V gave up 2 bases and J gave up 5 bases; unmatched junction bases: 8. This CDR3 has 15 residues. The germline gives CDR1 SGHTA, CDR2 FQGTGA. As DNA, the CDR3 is TGTGCCAGCAGCTTAGAGCAGGGGGTTTTGGAGACCCAGTACTTC. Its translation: CASSLEQGVLETQYF. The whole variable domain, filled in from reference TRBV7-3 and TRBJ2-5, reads GAGVSQTPSNKVTEKGKYVELRCDPISGHTALYWYRQSLGQGPEFLIYFQGTGAADDSGLPNDRFFAVRPEGSVSTLKIQRTERGDSAVYLCASSLEQGVLETQYFGPGTRLLVL.